Presented here are 14 T cell receptor beta chains from one specimen sequenced in a study of metastatic and nonmetastatic thyroid tumors. TCRdb re-analyzed the PCR reads through MiXCR. The top ten clones hold roughly 9.6% of a sample with 4,000 to 5,000 clones, approximately 30% of them seen once. Not a single patient had been given any form of treatment at any point before undergoing thyroid surgery. The material sequenced was adjacent normal tissue. The origin of the receptors is a female donor with papillary thyroid cancer or a benign thyroid nodule (not recorded which). Some clones in this sample may be carry-over from other donors' samples.

This clone appeared a few times. CDR3 loop: CASSLTNSGNTIYF. CDR3 sequence (DNA): TGTGCCAGCAGTTTAACAAACTCTGGAAACACCATATATTTT. J is TRBJ1-3 and V is TRBV12-3 or TRBV12-4; D is unresolved. The CDR3 loop spans 14 amino acids. The V gene lost 2 bases and the J gene lost 0 bases, with 5 bases spanning the gap.

There are a few counts of this clone. V is TRBV2 and J is TRBJ1-2; D is possibly TRBD1 (5 bases). The CDR3 covers 13 residues. Trimming took 3 bases from V and 8 from J, leaving 13 bases between them. From germline, CDR1 is SNHLY and CDR2 FYNNEI. Here the CDR3 DNA reads TGTGCCAGCAGTGAGGGGGGTAAAACGGGCTACACCTTC. Translation gives CASSEGGKTGYTF.

V usage is TRBV6-1 and J usage is TRBJ2-2; D could derive from TRBD1 or TRBD2 (5 bases each). Germline CDR1 is MNHNS and CDR2 is SASEGT. V lost 7 bases and J 3 bases, leaving 15 bases between the germline ends. The CDR3 consists of 15 residues. DNA of the CDR3: TGTGCCAGCAAGAGAACCGGGACCTACACCGGGGAGCTGTTTTTT. It encodes CASKRTGTYTGELFF.

This chain uses TRBV30 with TRBJ2-7; D is unclear. CDR3 length: 13 amino acids. Trimming removed 3 bases from V and 0 bases from J, with 9 bases in between. Germline CDR1 reads GTSNPN; CDR2 reads SVGIG (reference sequence). CDR3 in DNA: TGTGCCTGGAGGAGTACGAGCTCCTACGAGCAGTACTTC. Translated: CAWRSTSSYEQYF.

This CDR3 is CAWSAAPGYDTEAFF. In DNA form, the CDR3 reads TGTGCCTGGAGTGCGGCCCCAGGGTATGACACTGAAGCTTTCTTT. The J gene is TRBJ1-1, the V gene TRBV30, with D possibly TRBD1 on 5 matching bases. Trimming shortened V by 1 base and J by 3 bases, and 15 bases separated the two germline ends. The CDR3 loop spans 15 amino acids. From germline, CDR1 is GTSNPN and CDR2 SVGIG (reference sequence).

Points on this clone: At one of its ends the junction is not consistent with the germline gene, which may arise from a read error. The chain couples TRBV2 to TRBJ2-7; TRBD2 aligns across 7 bases. This CDR3 comprises 15 residues. CDR1 SNHLY and CDR2 FYNNEI come from the germline V gene. The CDR3 reads CASSPSPAGRYEHYF. CDR3 DNA: TGTGCCAGCAGCCCAAGCCCAGCGGGACGATACGAGCATTACTTC.

This clone showed up just a few times. For the CDR3, the DNA is TGTGCCAGCAGTTTCAGACTGAGCTATGGCTACACCTTC. Translating gives CASSFRLSYGYTF. The rearrangement joins TRBV28 to TRBJ1-2; D gene ambiguous. Germline CDR1 reads MDHEN; CDR2 reads SYDVKM. With 3 bases removed from V and 4 bases from J, the gap between germline ends came to 9 bases. This CDR3 is built from 13 residues.

This clone was detected a few times. The gene calls are TRBV7-9 and TRBJ2-1; 11 bases match TRBD2. V shed 1 base, J shed 8 bases, and the junction held 1 base outside the gene matches. This CDR3 is built from 14 residues. CDR1 and CDR2 (germline): SEHNR, FQNEAQ (reference sequence). The CDR3 sequence is CASSLGLAGYEQFF. DNA of the CDR3: TGTGCCAGCAGCTTAGGACTAGCGGGATATGAGCAGTTCTTC. Supplemented by reference TRBV7-9 and TRBJ2-1, the full variable domain reads DTGVSQNPRHKITKRGQNVTFRCDPISEHNRLYWYRQTLGQGPEFLTYFQNEAQLEKSRLLSDRFSAERPKGSFSTLEIQRTEQGDSAMYLCASSLGLAGYEQFFGPGTRLTVL.

The chain combines TRBV6-1 with TRBJ2-2, with 7 bases lining up with TRBD1. V lost 7 bases, J lost 7 bases, and 9 bases stayed unmatched. CDR1 is MNHNS, CDR2 SASEGT, per germline. The CDR3 contains 14 residues. DNA for the CDR3: TGTGCCAGCAAGAATCCGGACAGGAGCGGGGAGCTGTTTTTT. It encodes CASKNPDRSGELFF.

V gene TRBV7-5 combines with J gene TRBJ2-3; the DNA was not used to check the table's D call, TRBD1. TRBV7-5 is marked as a pseudogene. The length of the CDR3 is 18 residues. The DNA of the CDR3 is TGTATTTCTGTCTTAGTGGGGCCGCGGGACAGAAGCACAGATACGCAGTATTTT. Translation: CISVLVGPRDRSTDTQYF.

Only a few counts were recorded for this clone. This sequence joins TRBV5-1 and TRBJ2-4; 7 bases agree with TRBD1. The CDR3 sequence is 14 residues long. V lost 4 bases, J lost 6 bases, and 7 bases stayed unmatched. Per germline, CDR1 SGHRS and CDR2 YFSETQ. The CDR3 sequence: CASSTRDSTNIQYF. In DNA, the CDR3 is TGCGCCAGCAGCACCCGGGACAGTACAAACATTCAGTACTTC.

Only a few counts were recorded for this clone. The gene calls are TRBV7-2 and TRBJ2-3; 12 bases fit TRBD2. The V gene's germline CDR1 is SGHTA and CDR2 FQGNSA. The length of the CDR3 is 18 residues. Germline trimming cut 1 base from V and 0 bases from J; bases unmatched to any gene: 5. In DNA form, the CDR3 reads TGTGCCAGCAGCTTAGGGCTAGCGGGAGGGCGGAGCACAGATACGCAGTATTTT. The encoded protein is CASSLGLAGGRSTDTQYF.

The chain carries TRBV6-1 and TRBJ1-6; TRBD1 agrees at 9 bases. CDR1 is MNHNS and CDR2 is SASEGT in the germline V gene. The CDR3 extends over 14 amino acids. V trimming: 7 bases; J trimming: 5 bases; junction bases outside the gene matches: 3. The chain's CDR3 is CASTGQGNNSPLHF. The CDR3 nucleotides read TGTGCCAGCACCGGACAGGGGAATAATTCACCCCTCCACTTT.

The gene calls are TRBV7-6 and TRBJ1-1; D is unresolved. This CDR3 contains 13 residues. Per the germline V gene, CDR1 is SGHVS and CDR2 is FNYEAQ. Deletions cut 2 bases from V and 0 bases from J, with 4 bases between. The CDR3 DNA reads as TGTGCCAGCAGCTTACAGCTGAACACTGAAGCTTTCTTT. Protein: CASSLQLNTEAFF.